This TCR beta chain was found in a study of T-cell memory formation after mild COVID-19. About the study: TCR clusters were mostly donor specific.

CDR3 length: 12 residues. Trimming took off 8 bases at V and 1 base at J, with 9 bases between the two ends. Germline V gene sequence: CDR1 SGHVS, CDR2 FQNEAQ. As to this clonotype: Its antigen is not identified.

MiXCR, run by TCRdb on the 5' RACE reads, gives a single entry per CDR3 protein. The sample consists of over 400,000 distinct CDR3 sequences, around 22% of them appearing once. General study findings and limits: Pre-infection memory harbored some responding clones, suggesting cross-reactive memory joined. Balance between CD4 and CD8 was seen in clones contracting day 15 to 85, and a CD4+ lean was seen in later expanders. Clones which contracted sat mainly in CM and EM if CD4+, and in EMRA if CD8+.

The chain joins TRBV7-8 to TRBJ2-7, with D possibly being TRBD1 (5 bases). The source is an adult woman who had mild COVID-19 (a few samples of this study predate the infection). Cell type and time point are not known. Sequencing input: PBMCs or a T cell subset sorted from them (not recorded which). CDR3 loop: CASGAGSYEQYF. CDR3 bases: TGTGCCAGCGGGGCAGGATCCTACGAGCAGTACTTC.